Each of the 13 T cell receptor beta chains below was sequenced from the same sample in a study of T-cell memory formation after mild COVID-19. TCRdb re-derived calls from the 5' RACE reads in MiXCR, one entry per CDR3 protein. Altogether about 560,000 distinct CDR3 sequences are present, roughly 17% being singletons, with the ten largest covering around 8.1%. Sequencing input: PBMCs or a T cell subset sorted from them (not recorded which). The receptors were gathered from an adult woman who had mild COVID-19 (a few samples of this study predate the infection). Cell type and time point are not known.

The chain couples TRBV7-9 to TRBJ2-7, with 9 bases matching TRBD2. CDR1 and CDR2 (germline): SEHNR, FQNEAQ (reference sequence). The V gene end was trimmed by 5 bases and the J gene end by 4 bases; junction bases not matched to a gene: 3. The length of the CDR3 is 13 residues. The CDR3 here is CASSPSGKYEQYF. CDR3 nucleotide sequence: TGTGCCAGCAGCCCTAGCGGGAAGTACGAGCAGTACTTC.

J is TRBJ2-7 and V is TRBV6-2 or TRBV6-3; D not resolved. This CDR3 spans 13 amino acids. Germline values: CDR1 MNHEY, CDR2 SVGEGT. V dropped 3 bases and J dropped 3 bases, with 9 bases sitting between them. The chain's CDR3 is CASSYPLLYEQYF. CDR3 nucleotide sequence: TGTGCCAGCAGTTATCCACTTCTCTACGAGCAGTACTTC.

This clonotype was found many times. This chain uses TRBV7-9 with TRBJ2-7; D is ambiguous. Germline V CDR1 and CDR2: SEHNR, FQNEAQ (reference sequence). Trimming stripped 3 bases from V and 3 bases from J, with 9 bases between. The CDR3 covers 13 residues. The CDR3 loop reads CASSFGLGYEQYF. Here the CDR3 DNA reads TGTGCCAGCAGCTTCGGTTTGGGCTACGAGCAGTACTTC.

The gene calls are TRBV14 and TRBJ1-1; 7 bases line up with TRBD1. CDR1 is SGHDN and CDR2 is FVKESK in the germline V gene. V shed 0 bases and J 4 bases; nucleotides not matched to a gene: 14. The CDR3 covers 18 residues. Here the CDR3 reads CASSQDGGGFSLVTEAFF. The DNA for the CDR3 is TGTGCCAGCAGCCAAGACGGAGGGGGCTTTAGTTTGGTCACTGAAGCTTTCTTT.

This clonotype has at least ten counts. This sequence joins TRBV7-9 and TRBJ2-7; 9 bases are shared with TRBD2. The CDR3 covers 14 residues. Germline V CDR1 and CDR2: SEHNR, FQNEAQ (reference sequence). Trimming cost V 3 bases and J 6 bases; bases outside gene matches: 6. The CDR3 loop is CASSFTGLAGEQYF. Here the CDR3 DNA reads TGTGCCAGCAGCTTTACGGGACTAGCAGGCGAGCAGTACTTC.

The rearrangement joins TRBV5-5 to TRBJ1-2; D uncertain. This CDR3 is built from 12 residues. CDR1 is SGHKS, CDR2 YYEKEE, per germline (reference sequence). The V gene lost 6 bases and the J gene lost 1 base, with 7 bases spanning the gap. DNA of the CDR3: TGTGCCAGCACCCGGAGTAACTATGGCTACACCTTC. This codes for CASTRSNYGYTF.

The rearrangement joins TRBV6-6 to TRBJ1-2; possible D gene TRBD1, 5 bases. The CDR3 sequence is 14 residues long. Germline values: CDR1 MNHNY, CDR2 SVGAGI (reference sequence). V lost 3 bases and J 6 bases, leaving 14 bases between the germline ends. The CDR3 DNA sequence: TGTGCCAGCAGTTATTCTTGGGGCGCGGATGGCTACACCTTC. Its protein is CASSYSWGADGYTF.

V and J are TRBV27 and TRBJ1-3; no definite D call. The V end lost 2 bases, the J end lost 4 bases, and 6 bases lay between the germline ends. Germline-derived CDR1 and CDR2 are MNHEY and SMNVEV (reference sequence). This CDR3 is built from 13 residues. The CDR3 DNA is TGTGCCAGCAGTTTAGCAGTGGGAAACACCATATATTTT. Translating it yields CASSLAVGNTIYF.

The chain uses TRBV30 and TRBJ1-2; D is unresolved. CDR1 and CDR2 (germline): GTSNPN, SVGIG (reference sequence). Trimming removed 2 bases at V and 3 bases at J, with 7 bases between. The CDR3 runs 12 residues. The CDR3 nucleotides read TGTGCCTGGAGTACTGTGTACTATGGCTACACCTTC. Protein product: CAWSTVYYGYTF.

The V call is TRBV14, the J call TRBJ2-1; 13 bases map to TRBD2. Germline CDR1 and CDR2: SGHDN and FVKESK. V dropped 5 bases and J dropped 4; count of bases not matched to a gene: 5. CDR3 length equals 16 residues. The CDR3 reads CASSDWTSGGYNEQFF. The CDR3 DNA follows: TGTGCCAGCAGCGATTGGACTAGCGGGGGATACAATGAGCAGTTCTTC.

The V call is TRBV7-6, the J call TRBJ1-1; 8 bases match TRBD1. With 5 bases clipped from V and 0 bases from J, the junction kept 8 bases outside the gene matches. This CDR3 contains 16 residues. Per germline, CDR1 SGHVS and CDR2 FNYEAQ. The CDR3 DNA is TGTGCCAGCAGCACCGGACAGGGAGTATTGAACACTGAAGCTTTCTTT. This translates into CASSTGQGVLNTEAFF.

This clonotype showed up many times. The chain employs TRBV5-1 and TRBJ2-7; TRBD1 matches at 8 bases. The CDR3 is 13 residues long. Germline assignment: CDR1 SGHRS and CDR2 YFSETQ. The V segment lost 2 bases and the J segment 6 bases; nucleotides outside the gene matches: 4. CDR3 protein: CASSFDRGGEQYF. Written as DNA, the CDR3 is TGCGCCAGCAGCTTCGACAGGGGCGGCGAGCAGTACTTC.

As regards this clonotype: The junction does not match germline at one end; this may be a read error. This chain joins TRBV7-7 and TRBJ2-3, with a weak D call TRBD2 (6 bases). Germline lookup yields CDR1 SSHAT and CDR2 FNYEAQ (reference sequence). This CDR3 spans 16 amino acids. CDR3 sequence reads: CASSPAPSASTDTQYF. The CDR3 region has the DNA TGTGCTAGCAGCCCCGCCCCTAGCGCCAGCACAGATACGCAGTATTTT. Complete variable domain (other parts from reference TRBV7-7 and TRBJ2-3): GAGVSQSPRYKVTKRGQDVTLRCDPISSHATLYWYQQALGQGPEFLTYFNYEAQPDKSGLPSDRFSAERPEGSISTLTIQRTEQRDSAMYRCASSPAPSASTDTQYFGPGTRLTVL.